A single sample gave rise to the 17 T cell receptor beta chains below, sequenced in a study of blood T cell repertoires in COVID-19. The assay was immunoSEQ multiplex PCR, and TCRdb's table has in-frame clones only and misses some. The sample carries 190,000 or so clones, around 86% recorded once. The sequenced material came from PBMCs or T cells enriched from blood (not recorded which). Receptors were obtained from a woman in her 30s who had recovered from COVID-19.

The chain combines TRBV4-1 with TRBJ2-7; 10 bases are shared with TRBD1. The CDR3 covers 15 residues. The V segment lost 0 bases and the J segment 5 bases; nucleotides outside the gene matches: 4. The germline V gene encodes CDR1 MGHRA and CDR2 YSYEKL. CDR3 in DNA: TGCGCCAGCAGCCAAGATCGGGACAGGGGTGACGAGCAGTACTTC. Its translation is CASSQDRDRGDEQYF.

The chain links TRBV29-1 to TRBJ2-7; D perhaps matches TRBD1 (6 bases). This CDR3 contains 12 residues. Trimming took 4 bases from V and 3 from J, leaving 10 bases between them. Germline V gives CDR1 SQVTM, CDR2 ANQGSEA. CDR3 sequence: CSVGGQNYEQYF. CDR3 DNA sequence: TGCAGCGTTGGAGGACAGAACTACGAGCAGTACTTC.

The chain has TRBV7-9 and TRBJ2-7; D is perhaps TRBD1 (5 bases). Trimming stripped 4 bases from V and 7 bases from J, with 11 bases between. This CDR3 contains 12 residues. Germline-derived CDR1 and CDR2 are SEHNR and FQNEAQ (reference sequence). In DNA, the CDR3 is TGTGCCAGCAGCTCAGTAGGGGAAGAGCAGTACTTC. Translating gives CASSSVGEEQYF.

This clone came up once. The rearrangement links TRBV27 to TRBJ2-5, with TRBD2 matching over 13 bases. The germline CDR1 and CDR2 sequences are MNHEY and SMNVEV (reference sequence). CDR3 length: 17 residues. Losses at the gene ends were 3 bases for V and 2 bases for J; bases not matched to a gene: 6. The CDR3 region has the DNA TGTGCCAGCAGTTTTAAGGGGACTAGCGGGGTACAAGAGACCCAGTACTTC. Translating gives CASSFKGTSGVQETQYF.

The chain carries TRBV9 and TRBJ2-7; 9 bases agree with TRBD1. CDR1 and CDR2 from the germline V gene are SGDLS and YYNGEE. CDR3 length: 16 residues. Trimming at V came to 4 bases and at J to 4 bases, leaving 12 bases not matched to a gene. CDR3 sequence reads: CASSHKPGTGLYEQYF. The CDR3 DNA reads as TGTGCCAGCAGCCACAAACCGGGGACAGGGCTGTACGAGCAGTACTTC.

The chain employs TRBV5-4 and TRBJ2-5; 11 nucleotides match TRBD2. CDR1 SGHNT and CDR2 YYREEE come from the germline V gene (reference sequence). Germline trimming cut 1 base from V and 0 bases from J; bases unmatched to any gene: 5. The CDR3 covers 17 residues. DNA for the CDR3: TGTGCCAGCAGCTTGAGTCCACTAGCGGGAGACCAAGAGACCCAGTACTTC. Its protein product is CASSLSPLAGDQETQYF.

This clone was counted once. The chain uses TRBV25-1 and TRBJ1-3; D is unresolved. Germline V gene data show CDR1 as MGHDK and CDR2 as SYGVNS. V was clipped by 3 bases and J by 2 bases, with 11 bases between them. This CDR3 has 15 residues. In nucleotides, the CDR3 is TGTGCCAGCAGTGACCCCCGAGAGGCTGGAAACACCATATATTTT. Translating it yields CASSDPREAGNTIYF.

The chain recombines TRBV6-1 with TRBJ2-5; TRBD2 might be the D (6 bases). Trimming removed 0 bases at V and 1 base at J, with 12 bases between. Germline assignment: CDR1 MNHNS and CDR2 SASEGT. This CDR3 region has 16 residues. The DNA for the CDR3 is TGTGCCAGCAGTGAAGCCCCAGGAGCGGGCCAAGAGACCCAGTACTTC. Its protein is CASSEAPGAGQETQYF.

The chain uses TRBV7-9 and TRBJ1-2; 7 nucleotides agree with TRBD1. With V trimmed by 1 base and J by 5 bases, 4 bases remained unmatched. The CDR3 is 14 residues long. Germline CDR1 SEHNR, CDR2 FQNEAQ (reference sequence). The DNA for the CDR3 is TGTGCCAGCAGCTTAGAGGGGACAGTGTATGGCTACACCTTC. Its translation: CASSLEGTVYGYTF.

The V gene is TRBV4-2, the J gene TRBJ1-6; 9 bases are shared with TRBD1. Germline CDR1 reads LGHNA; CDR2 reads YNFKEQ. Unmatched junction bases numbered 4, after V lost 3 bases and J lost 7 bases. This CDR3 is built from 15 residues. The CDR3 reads CASSHGTGRNSPLHF. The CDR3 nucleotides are TGTGCCAGCAGCCACGGGACAGGGAGAAATTCACCCCTCCACTTT.

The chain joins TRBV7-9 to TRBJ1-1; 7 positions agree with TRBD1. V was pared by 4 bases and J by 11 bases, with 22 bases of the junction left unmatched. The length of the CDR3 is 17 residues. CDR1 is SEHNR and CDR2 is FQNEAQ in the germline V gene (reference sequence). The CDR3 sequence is CASSSVPGQSPESQAFF. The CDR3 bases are TGTGCCAGCAGCTCCGTCCCGGGACAGAGTCCGGAGTCTCAGGCTTTCTTT.

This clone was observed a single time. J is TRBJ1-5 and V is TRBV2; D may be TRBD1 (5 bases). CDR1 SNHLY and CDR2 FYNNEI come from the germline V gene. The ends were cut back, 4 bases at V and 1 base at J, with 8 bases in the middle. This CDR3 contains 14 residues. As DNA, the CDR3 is TGTGCCAGCAGTGGGCAGGGCAGCAATCAGCCCCAGCATTTT. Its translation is CASSGQGSNQPQHF. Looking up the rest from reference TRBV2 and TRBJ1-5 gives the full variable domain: EPEVTQTPSHQVTQMGQEVILRCVPISNHLYFYWYRQILGQKVEFLVSFYNNEISEKSEIFDDQFSVERPDGSNFTLKIRSTKLEDSAMYFCASSGQGSNQPQHFGDGTRLSIL.

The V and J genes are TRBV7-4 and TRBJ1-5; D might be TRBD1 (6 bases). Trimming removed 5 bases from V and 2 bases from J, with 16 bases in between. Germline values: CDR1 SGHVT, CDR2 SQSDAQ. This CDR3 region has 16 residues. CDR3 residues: CASSLVTNRGNQPQHF. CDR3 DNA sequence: TGTGCCAGCAGCCTAGTAACCAACAGGGGCAATCAGCCCCAGCATTTT.

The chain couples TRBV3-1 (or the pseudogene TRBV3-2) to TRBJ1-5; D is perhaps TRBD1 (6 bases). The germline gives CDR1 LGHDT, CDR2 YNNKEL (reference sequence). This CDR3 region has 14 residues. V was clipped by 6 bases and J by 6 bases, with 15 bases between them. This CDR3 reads CASSHQGQGQPQHF. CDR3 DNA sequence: TGTGCCAGCAGTCACCAGGGGCAGGGTCAGCCCCAGCATTTT.

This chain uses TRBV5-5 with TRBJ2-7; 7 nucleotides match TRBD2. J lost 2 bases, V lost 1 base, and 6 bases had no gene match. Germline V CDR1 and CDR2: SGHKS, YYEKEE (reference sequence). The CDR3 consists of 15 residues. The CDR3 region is CASSLLPSGTYEQYF. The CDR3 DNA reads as TGTGCCAGCAGCTTGTTGCCTAGCGGTACCTACGAGCAGTACTTC.

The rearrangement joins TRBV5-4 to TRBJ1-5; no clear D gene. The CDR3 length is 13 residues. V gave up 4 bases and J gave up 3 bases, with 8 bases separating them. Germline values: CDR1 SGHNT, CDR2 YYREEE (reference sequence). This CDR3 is CASSLDTNQPQHF. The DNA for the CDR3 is TGTGCCAGCAGCCTAGATACCAATCAGCCCCAGCATTTT. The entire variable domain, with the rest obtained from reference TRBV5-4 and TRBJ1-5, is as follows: ETGVTQSPTHLIKTRGQQVTLRCSSQSGHNTVSWYQQALGQGPQFIFQYYREEENGRGNFPPRFSGLQFPNYSSELNVNALELDDSALYLCASSLDTNQPQHFGDGTRLSIL.

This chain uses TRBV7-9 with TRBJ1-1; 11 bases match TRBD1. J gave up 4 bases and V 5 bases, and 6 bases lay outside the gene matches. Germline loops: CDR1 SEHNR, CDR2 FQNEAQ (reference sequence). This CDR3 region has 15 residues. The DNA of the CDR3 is TGTGCCAGCAGCAAAGGACAGGGGGCAGCCACTGAAGCTTTCTTT. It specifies CASSKGQGAATEAFF.